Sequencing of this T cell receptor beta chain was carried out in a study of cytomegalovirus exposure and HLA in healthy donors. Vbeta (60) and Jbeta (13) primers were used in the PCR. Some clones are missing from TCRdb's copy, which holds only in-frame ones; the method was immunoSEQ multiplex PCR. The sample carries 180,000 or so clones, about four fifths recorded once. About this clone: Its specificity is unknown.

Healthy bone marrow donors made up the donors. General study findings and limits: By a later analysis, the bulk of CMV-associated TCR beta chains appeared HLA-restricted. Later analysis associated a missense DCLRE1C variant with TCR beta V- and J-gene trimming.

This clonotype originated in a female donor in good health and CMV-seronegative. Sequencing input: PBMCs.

CDR3 residues: CASSYGQSGANVLTF. The CDR3 DNA follows: TGTGCCAGCAGCTACGGACAGTCTGGGGCCAACGTCCTGACTTTC. The chain combines TRBV5-6 with TRBJ2-6, with a possible D match to TRBD1 (6 bases). Trimming shortened V by 3 bases and J by 1 base, and 8 bases separated the two germline ends. The CDR3 consists of 15 residues. The V gene's germline CDR1 is SGHDT and CDR2 YYEEEE.